This T cell receptor beta chain came from a study of response to subunit inactivated influenza vaccine. Study observations and caveats: Authors suggested that a seasonal influenza vaccination recruits few new T cells each time.

TCRdb ran MiXCR on the RT-PCR reads and lists one entry per CDR3 protein. Of more than 700,000 distinct CDR3 sequences listed, 20% to 25% were seen once; the top ten hold about 9.4%. As to this clonotype: What it binds is unknown.

Germline V lookup: CDR1 ENHRY, CDR2 SYGVKD. CDR3 size: 12 residues. V was pared by 1 base and J by 8 bases, with 6 bases between. The sample was PBMCs from blood, taken about 5 days after vaccination. This clonotype was obtained from a middle-aged man who received an inactivated influenza vaccine. The genes are TRBV10-3 and TRBJ2-1; D is ambiguous. DNA for the CDR3: TGTGCCATCAGTGAGTTGAGTGATGAGCAGTTCTTC. Its protein is CAISELSDEQFF.